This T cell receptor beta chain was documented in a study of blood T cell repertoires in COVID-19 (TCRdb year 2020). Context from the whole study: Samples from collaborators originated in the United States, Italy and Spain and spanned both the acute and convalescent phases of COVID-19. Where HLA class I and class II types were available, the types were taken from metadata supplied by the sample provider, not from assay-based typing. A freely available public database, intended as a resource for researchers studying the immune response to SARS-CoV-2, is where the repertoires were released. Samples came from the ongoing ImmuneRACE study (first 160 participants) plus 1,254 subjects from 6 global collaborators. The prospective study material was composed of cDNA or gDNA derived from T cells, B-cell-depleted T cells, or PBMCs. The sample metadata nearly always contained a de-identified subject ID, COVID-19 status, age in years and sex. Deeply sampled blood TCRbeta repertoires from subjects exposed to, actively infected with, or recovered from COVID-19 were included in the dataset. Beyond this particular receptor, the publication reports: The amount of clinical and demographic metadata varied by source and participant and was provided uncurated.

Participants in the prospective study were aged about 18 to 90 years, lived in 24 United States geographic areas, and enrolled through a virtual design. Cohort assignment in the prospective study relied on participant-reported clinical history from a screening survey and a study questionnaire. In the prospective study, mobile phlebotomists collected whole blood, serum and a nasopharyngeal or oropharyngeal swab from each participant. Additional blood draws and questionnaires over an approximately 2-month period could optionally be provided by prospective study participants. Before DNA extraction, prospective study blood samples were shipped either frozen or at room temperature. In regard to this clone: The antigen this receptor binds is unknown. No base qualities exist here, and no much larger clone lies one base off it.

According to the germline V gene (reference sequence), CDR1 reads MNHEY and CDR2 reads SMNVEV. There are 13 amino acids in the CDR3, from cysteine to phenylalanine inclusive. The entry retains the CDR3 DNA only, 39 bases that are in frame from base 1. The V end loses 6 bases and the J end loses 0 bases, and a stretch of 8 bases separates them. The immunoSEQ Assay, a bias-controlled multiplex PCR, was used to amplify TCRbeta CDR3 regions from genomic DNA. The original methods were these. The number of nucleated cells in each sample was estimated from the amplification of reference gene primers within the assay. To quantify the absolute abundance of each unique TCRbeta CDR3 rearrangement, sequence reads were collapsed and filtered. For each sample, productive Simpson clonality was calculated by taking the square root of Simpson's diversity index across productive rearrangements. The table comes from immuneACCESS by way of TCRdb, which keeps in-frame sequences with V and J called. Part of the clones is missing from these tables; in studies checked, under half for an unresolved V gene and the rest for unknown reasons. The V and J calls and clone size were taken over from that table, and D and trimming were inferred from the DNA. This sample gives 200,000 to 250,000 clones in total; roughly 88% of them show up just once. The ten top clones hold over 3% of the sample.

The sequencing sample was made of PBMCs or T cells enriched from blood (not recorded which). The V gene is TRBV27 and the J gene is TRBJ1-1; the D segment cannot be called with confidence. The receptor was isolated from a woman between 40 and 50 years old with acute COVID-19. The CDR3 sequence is CASSPRLNTEAFF. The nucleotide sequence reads TGTGCCAGCAGCCCGCGGCTGAACACTGAAGCTTTCTTT.